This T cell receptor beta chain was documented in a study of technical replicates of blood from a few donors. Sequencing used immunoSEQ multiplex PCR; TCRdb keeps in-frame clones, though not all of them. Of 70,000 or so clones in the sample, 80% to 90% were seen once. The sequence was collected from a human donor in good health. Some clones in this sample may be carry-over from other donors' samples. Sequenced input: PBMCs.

The chain's CDR3 is CASSSDRGRTGYGYTF. The CDR3 DNA reads TGTGCCAGCAGCTCGGACAGGGGGCGGACGGGGTATGGCTACACCTTC. The gene calls are TRBV7-2 and TRBJ1-2; TRBD1 aligns across 11 bases. CDR1 and CDR2 from the germline V gene are SGHTA and FQGNSA. Losses at the gene ends were 4 bases for V and 5 bases for J; bases not matched to a gene: 9. CDR3 length: 16 residues.